This T cell receptor (beta chain) is from a study of shared clonotypes between healthy human individuals. Study overall: Donors, aged 18 to 49, were a couple of women and three men.

A few counts support this clone. Produced via immunoSEQ multiplex PCR; TCRdb's table is partial and in-frame only. The table lists millions of clones, 90% to 95% of them singletons. This CDR3 has 14 residues. The V gene's germline CDR1 is MGHDK and CDR2 SYGVNS. V dropped 4 bases and J dropped 0 bases, with 6 bases sitting between them. The chain recombines TRBV25-1 with TRBJ2-2; tentative D call: TRBD1 (5 bases). The TCR was taken from a man aged 18 to 29 in good health. The sample comprised naive CD4+ T cells sorted from blood. Subset in this sample: CD45RA+ positively selected. The CDR3 region is CASSATANTGELFF. The DNA for the CDR3 is TGTGCCAGCAGTGCGACAGCGAACACCGGGGAGCTGTTTTTT.